This TCR beta chain originates from a study of blood T cell repertoires in COVID-19. Study information: The origin of the acute and convalescent COVID-19 samples was the United States, Italy and Spain. The cDNA or gDNA used as material had been derived from T cells, B-cell-depleted T cells, or PBMCs.

The CDR3 is 14 amino acids. Looked up from germline, CDR1 is KGHSH and CDR2 is LQKENI. Deletions cut 4 bases from V and 2 bases from J, with 12 bases between. In the original workflow: The assay estimated nucleated cells by amplifying reference gene primers. Clones were read by immunoSEQ multiplex PCR, and TCRdb kept only the in-frame ones, dropping some. V and J calls and clone size are as listed in that table; D and trimming were resolved from the DNA. Of fewer than 200,000 clones listed, about nine tenths are singletons. This clonotype originated in a man aged 18 to 29 who had recovered from COVID-19. The chain carries TRBV18 and TRBJ2-7; D is perhaps TRBD2 (6 bases). The sequenced material came from peripheral blood. The CDR3 protein is CASSLGTPTYEQYF. CDR3 DNA sequence: TGTGCCAGCTCACTCGGGACTCCGACCTACGAGCAGTACTTC.